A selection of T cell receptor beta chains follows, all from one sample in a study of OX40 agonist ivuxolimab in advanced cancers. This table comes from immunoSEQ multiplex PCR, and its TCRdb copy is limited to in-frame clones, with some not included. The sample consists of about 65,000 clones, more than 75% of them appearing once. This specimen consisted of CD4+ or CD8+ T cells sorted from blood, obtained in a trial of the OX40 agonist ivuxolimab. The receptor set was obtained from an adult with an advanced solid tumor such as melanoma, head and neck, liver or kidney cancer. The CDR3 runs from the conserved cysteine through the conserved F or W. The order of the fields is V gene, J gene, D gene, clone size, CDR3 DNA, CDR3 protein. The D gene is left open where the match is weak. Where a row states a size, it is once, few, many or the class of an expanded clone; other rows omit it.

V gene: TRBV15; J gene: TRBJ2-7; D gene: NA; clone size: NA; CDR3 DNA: TGTGCCACCAGTAGATCACAGGGACCCTCCTACGAGCAGTACTTC; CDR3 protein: CATSRSQGPSYEQYF
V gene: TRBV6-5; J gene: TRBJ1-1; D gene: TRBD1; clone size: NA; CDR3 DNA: TGTGCCAGCAGAGCGACAGGGGCGACGAACACTGAAGCTTTCTTT; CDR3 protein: CASRATGATNTEAFF
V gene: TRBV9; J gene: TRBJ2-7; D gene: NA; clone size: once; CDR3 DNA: TGTGCCAGCAGCGTAGCTTTTCGGGGGGCGGGACGAGTCTCCTACGAGCAGTACTTC; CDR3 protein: CASSVAFRGAGRVSYEQYF
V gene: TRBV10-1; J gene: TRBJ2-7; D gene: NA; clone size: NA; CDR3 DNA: TGCGCCAGCAGCGCAACCACAGGGAGTGGGGCCTACGAGCAGTACTTC; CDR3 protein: CASSATTGSGAYEQYF
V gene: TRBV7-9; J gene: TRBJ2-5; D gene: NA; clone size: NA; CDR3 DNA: TGTGCCAGCAGCTTATTTGTCGGGGGGCCCAACCAAGAGACCCAGTACTTC; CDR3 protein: CASSLFVGGPNQETQYF
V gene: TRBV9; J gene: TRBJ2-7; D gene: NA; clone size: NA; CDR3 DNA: TGTGCCAGCAGCGTAGATCAGGGGAGGCACGAGCAGTACTTC; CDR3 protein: CASSVDQGRHEQYF
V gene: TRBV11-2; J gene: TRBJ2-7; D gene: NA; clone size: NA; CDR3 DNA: TGTGCCAGCAGCATCAACAGGGTCTCCTACGAGCAGTACTTC; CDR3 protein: CASSINRVSYEQYF
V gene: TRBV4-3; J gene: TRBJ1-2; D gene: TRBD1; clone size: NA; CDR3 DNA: TGCGCCAGCAGCCAAGCCCCTACTGGCCAGGGGGCAGGCTATGGCTACACCTTC; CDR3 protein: CASSQAPTGQGAGYGYTF
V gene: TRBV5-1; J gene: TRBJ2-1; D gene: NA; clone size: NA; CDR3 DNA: TGCGCCAGCAGCAACGAACAAGGACCGTTCTTC; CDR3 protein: CASSNEQGPFF
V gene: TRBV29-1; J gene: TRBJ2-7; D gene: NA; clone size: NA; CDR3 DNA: TGCAGCGTTGAAGGGGACTCGGCCGGGCAGTACTTC; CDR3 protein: CSVEGDSAGQYF
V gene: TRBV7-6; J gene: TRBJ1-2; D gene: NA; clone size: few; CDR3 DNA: TGTGCCAGCAGCTTGGGGTCTAGCCCACCTCGCACCTTC; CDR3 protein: CASSLGSSPPRTF
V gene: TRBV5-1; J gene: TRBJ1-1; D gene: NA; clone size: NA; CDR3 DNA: TGCGCCAGCAGCCCGGGAGAGAACACTGAAGCTTTCTTT; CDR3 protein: CASSPGENTEAFF
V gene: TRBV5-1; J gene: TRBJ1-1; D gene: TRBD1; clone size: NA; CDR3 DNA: TGCGCCAGCAGCCGACAGGGGGCTGAAGCTTTCTTT; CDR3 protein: CASSRQGAEAFF
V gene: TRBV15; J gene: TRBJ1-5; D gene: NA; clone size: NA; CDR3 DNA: TGTGCCACCAGCCCCGCGAGACAGGTAGGGCGTCAGCCCCAGCATTTT; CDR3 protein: CATSPARQVGRQPQHF
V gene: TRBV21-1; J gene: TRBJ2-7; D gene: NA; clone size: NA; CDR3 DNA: TGTGCCAGCAGCAAAGTGGGGGGACCACCTCGGGAGCAGTACTTC; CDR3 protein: CASSKVGGPPREQYF
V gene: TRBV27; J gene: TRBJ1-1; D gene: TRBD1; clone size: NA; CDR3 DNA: TGTGCCAGCAGTGCCGGACAGGGGTACACTGAAGCTTTCTTT; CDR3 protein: CASSAGQGYTEAFF
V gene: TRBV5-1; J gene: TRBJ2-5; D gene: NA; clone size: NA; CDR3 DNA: TGCGCCAGCAGCCCGTCGTTTGGAGCGGGCACCTTCCAAGAGACCCAGTACTTC; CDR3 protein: CASSPSFGAGTFQETQYF
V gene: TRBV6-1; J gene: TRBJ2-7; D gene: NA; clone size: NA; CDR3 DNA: TGTGCCAGCAGGCAACAGGGTTACGAGCAGTACTTC; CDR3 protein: CASRQQGYEQYF
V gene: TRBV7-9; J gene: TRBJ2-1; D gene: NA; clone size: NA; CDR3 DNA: TGTGCCAGCAGCTTTGGGCTTGCCAATTACAATGAGCAGTTCTTC; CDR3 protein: CASSFGLANYNEQFF
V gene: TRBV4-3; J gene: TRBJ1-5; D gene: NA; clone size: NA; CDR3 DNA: TGCGCCAGCAGCCAAGATCCCCCCAGGGGCCCTAGCAATCAGCCCCAGCATTTT; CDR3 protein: CASSQDPPRGPSNQPQHF
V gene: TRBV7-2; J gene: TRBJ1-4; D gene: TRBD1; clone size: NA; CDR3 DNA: TGTGCCAGCAGCTCCCTGATCGGGACAGGATATACAACTAATGAAAAACTGTTTTTT; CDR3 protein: CASSSLIGTGYTTNEKLFF
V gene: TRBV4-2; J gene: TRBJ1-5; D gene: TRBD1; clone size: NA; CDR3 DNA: TGTGCCAGCAGCCAAGTCGGACAGGTGACACAGCCCCAGCATTTT; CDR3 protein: CASSQVGQVTQPQHF
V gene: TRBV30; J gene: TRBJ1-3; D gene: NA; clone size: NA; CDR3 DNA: TGTGCCTGGAGTCAGGGAAACTCTGGAAACACCATATATTTT; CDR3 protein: CAWSQGNSGNTIYF